The 20 T cell receptor beta chains reported below all come from one sample, sequenced in a study of blood T cell repertoires in COVID-19. This table comes from immunoSEQ multiplex PCR, and its TCRdb copy is limited to in-frame clones, with some not included. This sample has over 200,000 clones, with roughly 87% found just once. Sequences were obtained from peripheral blood. The receptors derive from a man aged 40-50 years with active or convalescent COVID-19.

J is TRBJ2-1 and V is TRBV5-4; 11 nucleotides match TRBD2. With V trimmed by 4 bases and J by 4 bases, 4 bases remained unmatched. This CDR3 has 15 amino acids. The germline gives CDR1 SGHNT, CDR2 YYREEE (reference sequence). CDR3 sequence (DNA): TGTGCCAGCAGCACCGGGACTAGCGGATACAATGAGCAGTTCTTC. This codes for CASSTGTSGYNEQFF.

The chain is built from TRBV29-1 and TRBJ1-2; D perhaps matches TRBD1 (5 bases). The V and J ends lost 6 bases and 4 bases respectively, with 15 bases between them. CDR1 is SQVTM, CDR2 ANQGSEA, per germline. The CDR3 consists of 13 residues. The CDR3 spells CSVDPYQGYGYTF. The CDR3 DNA reads as TGCAGCGTAGACCCCTACCAGGGCTATGGCTACACCTTC.

This chain joins TRBV29-1 and TRBJ2-2; D is unresolved. Looked up from germline, CDR1 is SQVTM and CDR2 is ANQGSEA. CDR3 length equals 14 residues. Trimming removed 2 bases at V and 1 base at J, with 8 bases between. The chain's CDR3 is CSVETAGNTGELFF. The CDR3, as DNA: TGCAGCGTTGAAACGGCAGGGAACACCGGGGAGCTGTTTTTT.

The V gene is TRBV13, the J gene TRBJ2-3, with D unclear. Trimming removed 5 bases at V and 0 bases at J, with 15 bases between. CDR3 length: 16 amino acids. Germline loops: CDR1 PRHDT, CDR2 FYEKMQ (reference sequence). CDR3 loop: CASSPQTSLSTDTQYF. The CDR3 DNA is TGTGCCAGCAGCCCCCAGACATCCCTGAGCACAGATACGCAGTATTTT.

The chain combines TRBV10-3 with TRBJ1-2; D gene uncertain. This CDR3 comprises 11 residues. V lost 6 bases and J 6 bases, leaving 8 bases between the germline ends. Germline CDR1 reads ENHRY; CDR2 reads SYGVKD. DNA of the CDR3: TGTGCCATCAGCAACGGGGATGGCTACACCTTC. Its translation is CAISNGDGYTF.

This clone has a single count. The V and J genes are TRBV29-1 and TRBJ1-1; 7 nucleotides match TRBD1. The ends lost 6 bases at V and 1 base at J; junction bases unmatched: 11. CDR1 and CDR2 from the germline V gene are SQVTM and ANQGSEA. This CDR3 comprises 15 residues. CDR3 sequence (DNA): TGCAGCGTGCTACGACAGGGAACTAAGAACACTGAAGCTTTCTTT. Its translation is CSVLRQGTKNTEAFF.

This clone was observed a handful of times. The gene calls are TRBV19 and TRBJ1-6; D perhaps matches TRBD1 (5 bases). The germline V gene encodes CDR1 LNHDA and CDR2 SQIVND (reference sequence). The CDR3 length is 16 residues. The V end was cut by 9 bases, the J end by 8 bases, with 23 bases between. The CDR3 DNA reads TGTGCCAGCAGACTGGGGGGGATTTATCCGGATTCACCCCTCCACTTT. Its translation is CASRLGGIYPDSPLHF. The complete variable domain, with remaining parts taken from reference TRBV19 and TRBJ1-6, reads DGGITQSPKYLFRKEGQNVTLSCEQNLNHDAMYWYRQDPGQGLRLIYYSQIVNDFQKGDIAEGYSVSREKKESFPLTVTSAQKNPTAFYLCASRLGGIYPDSPLHFGNGTRLTVT.

The chain uses TRBV27 and TRBJ1-5, with a weak D call TRBD1 (5 bases). The CDR3 has 17 amino acids. The ends were cut back, 0 bases at V and 0 bases at J, with 12 bases in the middle. From germline, CDR1 is MNHEY and CDR2 SMNVEV (reference sequence). CDR3 region: CASSLSGGSYSNQPQHF. In DNA form, the CDR3 reads TGTGCCAGCAGTTTATCGGGGGGAAGCTATAGCAATCAGCCCCAGCATTTT.

This rearrangement joins TRBV10-3 to TRBJ2-4, with D possibly being TRBD2 (5 bases). The germline V and J ends were trimmed by 5 bases and 6 bases, with 14 bases remaining between them. CDR1 is ENHRY, CDR2 SYGVKD, per germline. CDR3 size: 14 residues. The CDR3 sequence is CAISPSPLANIQYF. CDR3 sequence (DNA): TGTGCCATCAGTCCGTCGCCCCTAGCAAACATTCAGTACTTC.

This chain links TRBV2 with TRBJ2-1; TRBD1 matches 9 bases. The V segment lost 7 bases and the J segment 7 bases; nucleotides outside the gene matches: 14. From germline, CDR1 is SNHLY and CDR2 FYNNEI. This CDR3 has 16 amino acids. CDR3 DNA sequence: TGTGCCAGCACCCCCGGGACGGGACAGGGTGTAAATGAGCAGTTCTTC. It is translated as CASTPGTGQGVNEQFF.

CDR3 loop: CAISDIEYGNTIYF. The CDR3 region has the DNA TGTGCCATCAGTGACATAGAATATGGAAACACCATATATTTT. V and J are TRBV10-3 and TRBJ1-3; D unclear. This CDR3 comprises 14 residues. The V gene lost 3 bases and the J gene lost 3 bases, with 9 bases spanning the gap. In germline, CDR1 is ENHRY, CDR2 SYGVKD.

This rearrangement joins TRBV11-2 to TRBJ1-2; unclear D gene. V was trimmed by 5 bases and J by 4 bases, leaving 8 bases between them. The CDR3 loop spans 12 amino acids. Germline loops: CDR1 SGHAT, CDR2 FQNNGV. The CDR3 sequence: CASSNRAYGYTF. CDR3 DNA: TGTGCCAGCAGCAACAGAGCCTATGGCTACACCTTC.

The chain couples TRBV14 to TRBJ1-5; D gene uncertain. This CDR3 comprises 13 residues. Germline values: CDR1 SGHDN, CDR2 FVKESK. Trimming left V 8 bases short and J 0 bases short, with 8 bases between. CDR3 sequence reads: CASGGVSNQPQHF. The CDR3 region has the DNA TGTGCCAGCGGCGGAGTTAGCAATCAGCCCCAGCATTTT.

V is TRBV4-1 and J is TRBJ1-4; tentatively, D is TRBD1 (6 bases). Trimming pared 1 base from V and 8 bases from J, leaving 17 bases between. This CDR3 is 16 amino acids long. From germline, CDR1 is MGHRA and CDR2 YSYEKL. The CDR3 bases are TGCGCCAGCAGCCAAGGACCGACAGGCGGGGGAGAAAAACTGTTTTTT. Protein sequence: CASSQGPTGGGEKLFF.

The V and J genes are TRBV27 and TRBJ2-2; TRBD2 matches at 8 bases. V gave up 8 bases and J gave up 4 bases; unmatched junction bases: 18. The CDR3 loop spans 18 amino acids. Germline assignment: CDR1 MNHEY and CDR2 SMNVEV (reference sequence). As DNA, the CDR3 is TGTGCCAGCTCGTTGGAGTCGGGGGGGACGCGGTTCACCGGGGAGCTGTTTTTT. Translated, it gives CASSLESGGTRFTGELFF.

A note on this clone: At the DNA level, this CDR3 is encoded by other sequences in the same sample as well. The gene calls are TRBV20-1 and TRBJ1-1, with D unclear. The V end was cut by 5 bases, the J end by 2 bases, with 3 bases between. This CDR3 spans 10 amino acids. CDR1 DFQATT and CDR2 SNEGSKA come from the germline V gene (reference sequence). The CDR3, as DNA: TGCAGTGCTTCAAACACTGAAGCTTTCTTT. The encoded protein is CSASNTEAFF.

The chain recombines TRBV3-1 (or the pseudogene TRBV3-2) with TRBJ2-1; 10 positions agree with TRBD2. With V trimmed by 3 bases and J by 7 bases, 12 bases remained unmatched. There are 17 residues in the CDR3. Germline-derived CDR1 and CDR2 are LGHDT and YNNKEL (reference sequence). DNA of the CDR3: TGTGCCAGCAGCCATCGACGGCTAGCGGGAGAAGGGAATGAGCAGTTCTTC. It codes for CASSHRRLAGEGNEQFF.

The chain couples TRBV3-1 (or the pseudogene TRBV3-2) to TRBJ1-2, with a possible D match to TRBD1 (5 bases). This CDR3 contains 15 residues. Germline CDR1 reads LGHDT; CDR2 reads YNNKEL (reference sequence). V shed 1 base and J shed 4 bases, with 13 bases lying between them. The CDR3 loop reads CASSQGRGGVYGYTF. As DNA, the CDR3 is TGTGCCAGCAGCCAAGGAAGGGGCGGTGTCTATGGCTACACCTTC.

V gene TRBV28 combines with J gene TRBJ1-1, with a tentative D call TRBD1 (5 bases). V was trimmed by 6 bases and J by 5 bases, leaving 22 bases between them. The CDR3 covers 16 residues. CDR1 is MDHEN, CDR2 SYDVKM, per germline. For the CDR3, the DNA is TGTGCCAGCAGCCCCAATCTATGGGGCGCAAGGACTGAAGCTTTCTTT. Protein product: CASSPNLWGARTEAFF.

This chain uses TRBV6-4 with TRBJ1-3, with D uncertain. V was pared by 6 bases and J by 0 bases, with 9 bases between. This CDR3 has 14 amino acids. The V gene's germline CDR1 is MRHNA and CDR2 SNTAGT. The CDR3 DNA is TGTGCCAGCAGGTTGGAGAGCTCTGGAAACACCATATATTTT. This codes for CASRLESSGNTIYF.